The 15 T cell receptor beta chains below all came from one sample that was sequenced in a study of blood T cells in healthy people across ages. The use of a sample-barcoded 5' primer and a J-beta primer mix characterized a second PCR of about 7 to 12 cycles. TCRdb passed the 5' RACE reads through MiXCR, listing each CDR3 protein once. Among 800,000 to 950,000 distinct CDR3 sequences listed, roughly 28% were seen once. This same sample was also part of a study on T cells of mothers and their children.

The specimen was blood. Receptor source: a woman aged 35 to 49 in good health.

In its sample, this clonotype was seen many times. The chain links TRBV12-3 or TRBV12-4 to TRBJ2-5; D is ambiguous. The V gene lost 6 bases and the J gene lost 7 bases, with 15 bases spanning the gap. The CDR3 sequence is 13 residues long. The CDR3 here is CASSRPPSATQYF. The CDR3, as DNA: TGTGCCAGCAGCCGTCCTCCTTCTGCGACCCAGTACTTC.

In this sample, this clonotype turned up many times. V gene TRBV20-1 combines with J gene TRBJ1-1; D may be TRBD1 (6 bases). CDR3 length: 14 residues. Trimming removed 0 bases at V and 0 bases at J, with 8 bases between. Germline V gene sequence: CDR1 DFQATT, CDR2 SNEGSKA (reference sequence). The DNA for the CDR3 is TGCAGTGCTAGAGAAGACAGGTTGAACACTGAAGCTTTCTTT. Translated, it gives CSAREDRLNTEAFF.

The chain recombines TRBV7-9 with TRBJ2-7, with TRBD2 matching 9 bases. Germline CDR1 SEHNR, CDR2 FQNEAQ (reference sequence). The CDR3 spans 15 residues. With V trimmed by 4 bases and J by 2 bases, 6 bases remained unmatched. In nucleotides, the CDR3 is TGTGCCAGCAGCTCGCAGGCTAGCGGGGCCTACGAGCAGTACTTC. Amino acids: CASSSQASGAYEQYF.

This clonotype has ten or more counts. The CDR3 nucleotides are TGCAGCGTTGAGTTTTCCACCAGGGGAGGCTACACCTTC. It yields the protein CSVEFSTRGGYTF. The chain recombines TRBV29-1 with TRBJ1-2; D may be TRBD1 (6 bases). The CDR3 is made up of 13 amino acids. Trimming left V 3 bases short and J 8 bases short, with 16 bases between. Germline loops: CDR1 SQVTM, CDR2 ANQGSEA. The full variable domain, completed using reference TRBV29-1 and TRBJ1-2, is SAVISQKPSRDICQRGTSLTIQCQVDSQVTMMFWYRQQPGQSLTLIATANQGSEATYESGFVIDKFPISRPNLTFSTLTVSNMSPEDSSIYLCSVEFSTRGGYTFGSGTRLTVV.

The chain is built from TRBV4-3 and TRBJ2-3; 11 bases are shared with TRBD2. V dropped 0 bases and J dropped 2; count of bases not matched to a gene: 10. Germline V lookup: CDR1 LGHNA, CDR2 YSLEER. CDR3 length: 19 amino acids. The CDR3 region is CASSQEPMVAGGLTDTQYF. The CDR3 DNA reads TGCGCCAGCAGCCAAGAACCGATGGTAGCGGGGGGGCTCACAGATACGCAGTATTTT.

This chain links TRBV3-1 with TRBJ2-2; D uncertain. Germline CDR1 reads LGHDT; CDR2 reads YNNKEL (reference sequence). The CDR3 has 14 amino acids. V was trimmed by 2 bases and J by 6 bases, leaving 10 bases between them. The CDR3: CASSQRSSAGELFF. As DNA, the CDR3 is TGTGCCAGCAGCCAAAGGAGTTCTGCCGGGGAGCTGTTTTTT. The full variable domain, in which reference TRBV3-1 and TRBJ2-2 provide the parts outside the CDR3, is DTAVSQTPKYLVTQMGNDKSIKCEQNLGHDTMYWYKQDSKKFLKIMFSYNNKELIINETVPNRFSPKSPDKAHLNLHINSLELGDSAVYFCASSQRSSAGELFFGEGSRLTVL.

V is TRBV24-1 and J is TRBJ1-2; no clear D gene. The germline V and J ends were trimmed by 5 bases and 3 bases, with 15 bases remaining between them. Germline V gene lookup returns CDR1 KGHDR and CDR2 SFDVKD. CDR3 length: 15 residues. The CDR3, as DNA: TGTGCCACCAGTGCAGGAGGGAGCCCGGACTATGGCTACACCTTC. Amino acid sequence: CATSAGGSPDYGYTF.

In its sample, this clonotype was seen many times. This sequence joins TRBV7-6 and TRBJ1-2, with D perhaps TRBD1 (5 bases). This CDR3 has 13 residues. Looked up from germline, CDR1 is SGHVS and CDR2 is FNYEAQ. V lost 5 bases and J 1 base, leaving 8 bases between the germline ends. The CDR3 DNA sequence: TGTGCCAGCAGCATTGACAGTAACTATGGCTACACCTTC. Its protein is CASSIDSNYGYTF.

The sample holds many counts of this clonotype. This sequence joins TRBV20-1 and TRBJ2-7; D might be TRBD2 (6 bases). CDR3 length equals 14 residues. Germline CDR1 and CDR2: DFQATT and SNEGSKA (reference sequence). V shed 6 bases and J shed 1 base, with 16 bases lying between them. CDR3 residues: CSALRWDSSYEQYF. Here the CDR3 DNA reads TGCAGTGCCCTCCGCTGGGACTCTTCCTACGAGCAGTACTTC.

This clonotype was counted a few times. An end of the junction differs from the germline gene, which may be a read error. The chain joins TRBV27 to TRBJ2-7, with 7 positions matching TRBD2. There are 11 residues in the CDR3. Germline-derived CDR1 and CDR2 are MNHEY and SMNVEV (reference sequence). CDR3 bases: TGTACCAGCAGACTAGCAGGCGAGCAGTACTTC. Translated, it gives CTSRLAGEQYF.

The chain employs TRBV20-1 and TRBJ2-5; 7 nucleotides agree with TRBD1. TRBJ2-7 matches the DNA end more closely, so the J call is doubtful. The CDR3 contains 11 residues. Per germline, CDR1 DFQATT and CDR2 SNEGSKA (reference sequence). CDR3 coding DNA: TGCAGTGCCGCCGACAGGGTCGAGCAGTACTTC. As protein: CSAADRVEQYF.

This clonotype was detected a few times. V usage is TRBV29-1 and J usage is TRBJ1-2; D uncertain. In germline, CDR1 is SQVTM, CDR2 ANQGSEA. V dropped 0 bases and J dropped 2 bases, with 10 bases sitting between them. CDR3 length: 14 amino acids. CDR3 in DNA: TGCAGCGTTGAAGATAAAGGGCCGAACTATGGCTACACCTTC. Translating it yields CSVEDKGPNYGYTF.

The chain joins TRBV2 to TRBJ2-3, with D possibly TRBD1 on 5 matching bases. V was pared by 10 bases and J by 5 bases, with 16 bases between. Germline lookup yields CDR1 SNHLY and CDR2 FYNNEI. This CDR3 has 13 residues. This chain's CDR3 is CATKLGRGDTQYF. Here the CDR3 DNA reads TGTGCCACCAAACTGGGGCGTGGAGATACGCAGTATTTT.

This clonotype was seen a handful of times. The gene calls are TRBV7-9 and TRBJ2-1; unclear D gene. CDR3 size: 14 residues. Germline-derived CDR1 and CDR2 are SEHNR and FQNEAQ (reference sequence). V lost 5 bases, J lost 4 bases, and 12 bases lay in between. CDR3 sequence (DNA): TGTGCCAGCAGCAAGGCCTACAGTTACAATGAGCAGTTCTTC. Protein sequence: CASSKAYSYNEQFF.

This clonotype was recorded at least ten times. The chain recombines TRBV5-1 with TRBJ2-7; 11 bases match TRBD2. This CDR3 contains 15 residues. Germline CDR1 reads SGHRS; CDR2 reads YFSETQ. V was clipped by 3 bases and J by 3 bases; unmatched bases: 5. The CDR3, as DNA: TGCGCCAGCAGCTGGTTAGCGGGGGGGCTCTACGAGCAGTACTTC. The encoded protein is CASSWLAGGLYEQYF.